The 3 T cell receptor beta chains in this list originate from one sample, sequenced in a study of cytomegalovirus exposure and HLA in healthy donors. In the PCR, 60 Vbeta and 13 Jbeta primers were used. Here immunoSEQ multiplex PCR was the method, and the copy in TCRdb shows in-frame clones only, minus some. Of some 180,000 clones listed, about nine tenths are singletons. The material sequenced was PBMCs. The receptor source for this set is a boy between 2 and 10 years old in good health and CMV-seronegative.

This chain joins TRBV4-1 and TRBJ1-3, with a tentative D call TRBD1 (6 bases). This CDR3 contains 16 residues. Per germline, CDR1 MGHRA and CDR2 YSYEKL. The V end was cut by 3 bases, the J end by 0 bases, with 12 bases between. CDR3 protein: CASSHTQGLSGNTIYF. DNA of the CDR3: TGCGCCAGCAGCCACACTCAGGGGCTCTCTGGAAACACCATATATTTT.

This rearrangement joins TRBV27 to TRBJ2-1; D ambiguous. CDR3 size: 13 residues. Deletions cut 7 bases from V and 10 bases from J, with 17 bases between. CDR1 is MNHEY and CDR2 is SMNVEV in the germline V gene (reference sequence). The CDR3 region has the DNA TGTGCCAGCACTTCAGGAAAGATTGAGGAGCAGTTCTTC. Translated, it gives CASTSGKIEEQFF.

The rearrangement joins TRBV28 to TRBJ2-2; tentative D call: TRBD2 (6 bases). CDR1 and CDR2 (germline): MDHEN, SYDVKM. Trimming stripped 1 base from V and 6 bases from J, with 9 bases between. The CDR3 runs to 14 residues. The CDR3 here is CASSLSPGAGELFF. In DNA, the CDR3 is TGTGCCAGCAGTTTATCACCGGGGGCCGGGGAGCTGTTTTTT.